A selection of T cell receptor beta chains follows, all from one sample in a study of blood T cell repertoires in COVID-19. Profiled with immunoSEQ multiplex PCR; TCRdb holds only in-frame clones, not every one. This table has 500,000 or so clones, approximately 90% appearing once. Sample: PBMCs or T cells enriched from blood (not recorded which). The receptors originated from a woman between 18 and 29 years old who had recovered from COVID-19. Each CDR3 is given with its conserved first and last residue. The D gene is left open where the match is weak. The size field is filled for only some rows; it gives once, few, many or a size class.

size	J	V	D	CDR3	DNA
.	TRBJ1-2	TRBV24-1	.	CATSERTEGREGYTF	TGTGCCACCAGTGAGAGGACAGAAGGGAGGGAAGGCTACACCTTC
.	TRBJ1-4	TRBV28	.	CASSLGGGTNEKLFF	TGTGCCAGCAGTTTAGGGGGGGGAACTAATGAAAAACTGTTTTTT
.	TRBJ2-7	TRBV30	.	CAWSVTEDYEQYF	TGTGCCTGGAGTGTTACCGAGGATTACGAGCAGTACTTC
.	TRBJ2-7	TRBV12-3/TRBV12-4	TRBD1	CASSSGQGKLNF	TGTGCCAGCAGCAGCGGACAGGGAAAGTTGAACTTC
.	TRBJ2-5	TRBV15	TRBD2	CATSTGRTSGGETQYF	TGTGCCACCAGCACGGGTCGGACTAGCGGGGGAGAGACCCAGTACTTC
.	TRBJ2-3	TRBV6-4	TRBD2	CASSDSPGGPADTQYF	TGTGCCAGCAGTGACTCCCCGGGGGGGCCTGCAGATACGCAGTATTTT
once	TRBJ1-2	TRBV6-5	.	CASSYSGYGYTF	TGTGCCAGCAGTTACTCCGGTTATGGCTACACCTTC
.	TRBJ2-2	TRBV28	.	CASSLLGGARYTGELFF	TGTGCCAGCAGTTTATTAGGAGGGGCTCGATACACCGGGGAGCTGTTTTTT
.	TRBJ1-2	TRBV7-9	.	CASSSTDQGGYGYTF	TGTGCCAGCAGCTCAACCGATCAGGGAGGCTATGGCTACACCTTC
.	TRBJ2-3	TRBV6-5	TRBD2	CASSYTGGGDTQYF	TGTGCCAGCAGTTACACTGGGGGAGGGGATACGCAGTATTTT
.	TRBJ1-2	TRBV6-5	TRBD1	CASSRYYGQANTF	TGTGCCAGCAGTAGATACTACGGACAGGCCAACACCTTC
.	TRBJ1-1	TRBV19	TRBD1	CASRTDWTGRYTEAFF	TGTGCCAGTAGAACCGACTGGACAGGGCGGTACACTGAAGCTTTCTTT
once	TRBJ2-7	TRBV10-3	TRBD1	CAISDPAGTGRSYEQYF	TGTGCCATCAGTGATCCTGCCGGGACAGGGAGGTCCTACGAGCAGTACTTC
.	TRBJ1-1	TRBV6-5	TRBD1	CASSYREGAMNTEAFF	TGTGCCAGCAGTTATCGGGAGGGGGCTATGAACACTGAAGCTTTCTTT
.	TRBJ1-1	TRBV5-1	.	CASSLRGQNTEAFF	TGCGCCAGCAGCCTAAGGGGCCAGAACACTGAAGCTTTCTTT
few	TRBJ1-1	TRBV25-1	.	CASSEAGVPTEAFF	TGTGCCAGCAGTGAGGCCGGGGTTCCGACTGAAGCTTTCTTT
.	TRBJ2-5	TRBV7-8	.	CASSDTWAGAIQETQYF	TGTGCCAGCAGCGACACGTGGGCAGGGGCGATCCAAGAGACCCAGTACTTC
.	TRBJ1-1	TRBV24-1	.	CATSDSDRRNTEAFF	TGTGCCACCAGTGATTCCGACAGGAGGAACACTGAAGCTTTCTTT
.	TRBJ1-5	TRBV5-1	TRBD1	CASSLGTDHSNQPQHF	TGCGCCAGCAGCCTAGGGACAGACCATAGCAATCAGCCCCAGCATTTT
.	TRBJ2-5	TRBV28	.	CASSFFPTPSRIGAKMTQYF	TGTGCCAGCAGTTTTTTCCCCACCCCGTCCCGGATAGGGGCCAAGATGACCCAGTACTTC
.	TRBJ1-5	TRBV4-1	TRBD1	CASSPGTGFGSNQPQHF	TGCGCCAGCAGCCCTGGGACAGGGTTCGGCAGCAATCAGCCCCAGCATTTT
.	TRBJ1-6	TRBV27	.	CASSWGGTDNSPLHF	TGTGCCAGCAGTTGGGGCGGGACCGATAATTCACCCCTCCACTTT
.	TRBJ1-2	TRBV11-2	.	CASSLGYDPRTAYGYTF	TGTGCCAGCAGCCTAGGCTATGATCCTCGGACAGCCTATGGCTACACCTTC
few	TRBJ1-6	TRBV2	.	CASSPNRETLHF	TGTGCCAGCAGTCCCAACCGGGAAACCCTCCACTTT
few	TRBJ2-1	TRBV5-1	TRBD2	CASSLDGGGAKEQFF	TGCGCCAGCAGCTTGGATGGCGGGGGGGCTAAAGAGCAGTTCTTC
.	TRBJ1-3	TRBV19	.	CASSLILTPRNTIYF	TGTGCCAGTAGCCTTATATTGACACCTCGAAACACCATATATTTT
.	TRBJ2-2	TRBV7-9	TRBD1	CASSPQGVAGELFF	TGTGCCAGCAGCCCACAGGGGGTTGCCGGGGAGCTGTTTTTT
.	TRBJ2-5	TRBV5-1	TRBD2	CASSAGLAGQETQYF	TGCGCCAGCAGCGCGGGTCTAGCGGGTCAAGAGACCCAGTACTTC
.	TRBJ2-3	TRBV14	.	CASSQEGLTRRTDTQYF	TGTGCCAGCAGCCAAGAAGGTCTCACTAGACGCACAGATACGCAGTATTTT
.	TRBJ1-6	TRBV7-7	TRBD1	CASSWGPQGAKSSSPLHF	TGTGCTAGCAGCTGGGGCCCACAGGGGGCGAAATCTAGTTCACCCCTCCACTTT
.	TRBJ2-5	TRBV3-1/TRBV3-2	.	CASSPRDLYGETQYF	TGTGCCAGCAGCCCCCGGGACTTGTATGGAGAGACCCAGTACTTC
.	TRBJ2-4	TRBV2	TRBD2	CASRGTSGNIQYF	TGTGCCAGTCGCGGGACTAGCGGAAACATTCAGTACTTC
.	TRBJ1-3	TRBV5-1	.	CASSLAGGGSGNTIYF	TGCGCCAGCAGCTTGGCCGGCGGGGGATCTGGAAACACCATATATTTT
.	TRBJ1-2	TRBV6-5	.	CASNRHFYGYTF	TGTGCCAGCAACCGACATTTCTATGGCTACACCTTC
once	TRBJ2-3	TRBV5-1	.	CASDLTEGGGGTDTQYF	TGCGCCAGCGACCTCACCGAGGGAGGGGGAGGCACAGATACGCAGTATTTT
.	TRBJ2-7	TRBV4-1	.	CASSREATVLYEQYF	TGCGCCAGCAGCCGCGAGGCGACGGTACTATACGAGCAGTACTTC